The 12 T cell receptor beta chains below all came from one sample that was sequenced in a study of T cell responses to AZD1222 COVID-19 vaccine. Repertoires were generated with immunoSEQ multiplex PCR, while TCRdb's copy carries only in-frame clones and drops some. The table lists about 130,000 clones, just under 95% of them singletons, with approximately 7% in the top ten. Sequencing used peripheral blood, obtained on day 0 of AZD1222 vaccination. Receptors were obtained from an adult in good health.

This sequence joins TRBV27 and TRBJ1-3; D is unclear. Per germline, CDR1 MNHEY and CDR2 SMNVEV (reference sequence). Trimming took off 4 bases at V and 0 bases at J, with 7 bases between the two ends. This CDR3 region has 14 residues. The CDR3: CASSSTSSGNTIYF. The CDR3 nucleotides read TGTGCCAGCAGTTCGACTAGCTCTGGAAACACCATATATTTT.

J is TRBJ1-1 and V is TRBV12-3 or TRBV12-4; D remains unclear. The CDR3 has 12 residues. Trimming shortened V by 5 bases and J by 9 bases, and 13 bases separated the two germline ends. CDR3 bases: TGTGCCAGCAGTACACTTGGGGTGAAAGCTTTCTTT. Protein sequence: CASSTLGVKAFF.

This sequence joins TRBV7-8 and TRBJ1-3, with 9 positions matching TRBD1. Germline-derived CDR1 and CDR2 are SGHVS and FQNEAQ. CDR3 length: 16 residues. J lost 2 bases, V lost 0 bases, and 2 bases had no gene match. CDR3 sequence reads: CASSLARTGAGNTIYF. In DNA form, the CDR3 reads TGTGCCAGCAGCTTAGCCCGGACAGGGGCTGGAAACACCATATATTTT.

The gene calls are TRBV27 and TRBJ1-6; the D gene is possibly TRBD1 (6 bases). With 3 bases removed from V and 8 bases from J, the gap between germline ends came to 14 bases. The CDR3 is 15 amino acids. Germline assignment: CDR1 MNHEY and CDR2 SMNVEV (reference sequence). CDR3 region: CASSFQGHFDSPLHF. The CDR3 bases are TGTGCCAGCAGTTTTCAGGGACATTTTGATTCACCCCTCCACTTT.

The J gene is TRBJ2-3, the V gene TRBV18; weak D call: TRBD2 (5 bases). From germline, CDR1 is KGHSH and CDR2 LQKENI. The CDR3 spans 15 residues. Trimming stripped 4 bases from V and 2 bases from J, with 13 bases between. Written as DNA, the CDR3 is TGTGCCAGCTCACTAATGCCGGGAAACACAGATACGCAGTATTTT. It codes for CASSLMPGNTDTQYF.

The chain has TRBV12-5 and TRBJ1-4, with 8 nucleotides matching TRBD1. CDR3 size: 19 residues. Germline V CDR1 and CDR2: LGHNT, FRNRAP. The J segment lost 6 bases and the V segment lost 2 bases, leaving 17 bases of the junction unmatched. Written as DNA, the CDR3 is TGTGCTAGTGGTTTGACCAAGACTGGGACAGGAGGGGGAGATGAAAAACTGTTTTTT. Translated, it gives CASGLTKTGTGGGDEKLFF.

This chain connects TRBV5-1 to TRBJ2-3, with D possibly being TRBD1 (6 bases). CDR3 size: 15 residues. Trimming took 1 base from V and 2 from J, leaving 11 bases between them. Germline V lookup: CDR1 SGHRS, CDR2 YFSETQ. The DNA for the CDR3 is TGCGCCAGCAGCTTGACAGGGTCCCCCACAGATACGCAGTATTTT. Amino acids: CASSLTGSPTDTQYF.

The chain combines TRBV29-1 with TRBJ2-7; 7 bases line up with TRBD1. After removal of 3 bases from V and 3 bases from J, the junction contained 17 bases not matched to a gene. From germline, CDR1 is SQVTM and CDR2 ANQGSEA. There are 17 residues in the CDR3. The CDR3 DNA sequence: TGCAGCGTTGAGGCTCCCGTACAGGGGCCCACCGGCTACGAGCAGTACTTC. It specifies CSVEAPVQGPTGYEQYF.

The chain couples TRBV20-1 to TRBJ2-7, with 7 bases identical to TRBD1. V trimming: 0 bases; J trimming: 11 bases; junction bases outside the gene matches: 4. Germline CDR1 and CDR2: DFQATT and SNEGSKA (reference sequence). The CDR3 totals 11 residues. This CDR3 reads CSARDIGQEYF. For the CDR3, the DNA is TGCAGTGCTAGAGATATCGGACAGGAGTACTTC.

The CDR3 region has the DNA TGTGCCAGCAGTTACCAGATCTTGGGATACGAGCAGTACTTC. Translated, it gives CASSYQILGYEQYF. V and J are TRBV6-5 and TRBJ2-7; D ambiguous. Germline V gene lookup returns CDR1 MNHEY and CDR2 SVGAGI. This CDR3 has 14 amino acids. Trimming took off 2 bases at V and 4 bases at J, with 12 bases between the two ends.

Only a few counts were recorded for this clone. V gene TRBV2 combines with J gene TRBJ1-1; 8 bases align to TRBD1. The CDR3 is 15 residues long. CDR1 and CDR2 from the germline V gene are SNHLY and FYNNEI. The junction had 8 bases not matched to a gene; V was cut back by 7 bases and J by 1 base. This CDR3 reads CASIRQGLKNTEAFF. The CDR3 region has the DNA TGTGCCAGCATCCGACAGGGGTTGAAGAACACTGAAGCTTTCTTT. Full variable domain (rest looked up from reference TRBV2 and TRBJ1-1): EPEVTQTPSHQVTQMGQEVILRCVPISNHLYFYWYRQILGQKVEFLVSFYNNEISEKSEIFDDQFSVERPDGSNFTLKIRSTKLEDSAMYFCASIRQGLKNTEAFFGQGTRLTVV.

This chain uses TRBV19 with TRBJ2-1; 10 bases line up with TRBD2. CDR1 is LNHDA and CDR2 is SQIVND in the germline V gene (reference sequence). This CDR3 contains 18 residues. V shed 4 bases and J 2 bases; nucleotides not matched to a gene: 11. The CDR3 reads CASSRGGASGSAYNEQFF. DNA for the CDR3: TGTGCCAGTAGTAGAGGGGGAGCTAGCGGGAGTGCCTACAATGAGCAGTTCTTC.